This is a list of T cell receptor beta chains from one sample in a study of T cells after somatic rescue of genetic block. The repertoire was sequenced with immunoSEQ multiplex PCR; TCRdb's copy has only in-frame clones and lacks some. This sample has tens of thousands of clones; around 90% occur once, and the top ten carry around 3%. The specimen was peripheral blood mononuclear cells (PBMCs). These receptors were obtained from a man aged 40-49 years. The CDR3 runs from the conserved cysteine through the conserved F or W. Each record gives: V gene, clone size, J gene, D gene, CDR3 protein, CDR3 DNA. The D gene is left open where the match is weak. Rows may omit the clone size; those that give it use once, few, many or a size class.

v_gene: TRBV7-2
abundance: -
j_gene: TRBJ2-5
d_gene: TRBD1
CDR3aa: CASSSRGRQGYETQYF
CDR3nt: TGTGCCAGCAGCTCTCGGGGCAGACAGGGTTACGAGACCCAGTACTTC

v_gene: TRBV7-9
abundance: once
j_gene: TRBJ2-3
d_gene: TRBD1
CDR3aa: CASSLKGTVYTDTQYF
CDR3nt: TGTGCCAGCAGCTTGAAGGGGACAGTCTACACAGATACGCAGTATTTT

v_gene: TRBV10-1
abundance: -
j_gene: TRBJ2-2
d_gene: -
CDR3aa: CASSESNQGTGELFF
CDR3nt: TGCGCCAGCAGTGAGTCGAACCAGGGCACCGGGGAGCTGTTTTTT

v_gene: TRBV9
abundance: -
j_gene: TRBJ1-2
d_gene: -
CDR3aa: CASSVAGANFGYGYTF
CDR3nt: TGTGCCAGCAGCGTAGCCGGGGCTAACTTCGGGTATGGCTACACCTTC

v_gene: TRBV4-1
abundance: -
j_gene: TRBJ2-5
d_gene: -
CDR3aa: CASSQVGYGGGETQYF
CDR3nt: TGCGCCAGCAGCCAAGTAGGGTACGGAGGGGGAGAGACCCAGTACTTC

v_gene: TRBV7-2
abundance: -
j_gene: TRBJ1-4
d_gene: -
CDR3aa: CASRLDNNEKLFF
CDR3nt: TGTGCCAGCAGGTTGGACAATAATGAAAAACTGTTTTTT

v_gene: TRBV15
abundance: -
j_gene: TRBJ2-5
d_gene: -
CDR3aa: CATSTGTSSETQYF
CDR3nt: TGTGCCACCAGCACAGGTACTAGTTCAGAGACCCAGTACTTC

v_gene: TRBV2
abundance: -
j_gene: TRBJ1-1
d_gene: -
CDR3aa: CASRRTDMNTEAFF
CDR3nt: TGTGCCAGCAGACGGACGGACATGAACACTGAAGCTTTCTTT

v_gene: TRBV30
abundance: -
j_gene: TRBJ2-6
d_gene: -
CDR3aa: CAWRSLRGRTSSGANVLTF
CDR3nt: TGTGCCTGGAGGTCTCTTAGGGGTCGAACCTCCTCTGGGGCCAACGTCCTGACTTTC

v_gene: TRBV9
abundance: -
j_gene: TRBJ2-1
d_gene: -
CDR3aa: CASSVIVDSYNEQFF
CDR3nt: TGTGCCAGCAGCGTAATTGTGGACTCCTACAATGAGCAGTTCTTC

v_gene: TRBV30
abundance: -
j_gene: TRBJ1-5
d_gene: -
CDR3aa: CAWSPSDQPQHF
CDR3nt: TGTGCCTGGAGCCCCAGTGATCAGCCCCAGCATTTT

v_gene: TRBV18
abundance: -
j_gene: TRBJ2-2
d_gene: TRBD1
CDR3aa: CASSSTGVTGELFF
CDR3nt: TGTGCCAGCTCGTCGACAGGGGTAACCGGGGAGCTGTTTTTT

v_gene: TRBV5-1
abundance: once
j_gene: TRBJ2-1
d_gene: TRBD1
CDR3aa: CASRRGGRTYNEQFF
CDR3nt: TGCGCCAGCAGGCGAGGGGGCCGGACCTACAATGAGCAGTTCTTC

v_gene: TRBV7-9
abundance: -
j_gene: TRBJ2-5
d_gene: -
CDR3aa: CASSYGQQETQYF
CDR3nt: TGTGCCAGCAGCTATGGACAGCAAGAGACCCAGTACTTC

v_gene: TRBV5-6
abundance: -
j_gene: TRBJ1-1
d_gene: -
CDR3aa: CASSLSLWGGGNTEAFF
CDR3nt: TGTGCCAGCAGCTTGAGTTTGTGGGGCGGCGGGAACACTGAAGCTTTCTTT

v_gene: TRBV7-8
abundance: -
j_gene: TRBJ2-1
d_gene: TRBD2
CDR3aa: CASSYRLGAGGTYNEQFF
CDR3nt: TGTGCCAGCAGCTACAGGCTCGGGGCGGGAGGGACCTACAATGAGCAGTTCTTC

v_gene: TRBV5-5
abundance: -
j_gene: TRBJ1-1
d_gene: -
CDR3aa: CASSLRPDRNTEAFF
CDR3nt: TGTGCCAGCAGCTTGAGACCCGACAGGAACACTGAAGCTTTCTTT

v_gene: TRBV5-4
abundance: -
j_gene: TRBJ2-7
d_gene: -
CDR3aa: CASSPGRYYEQYF
CDR3nt: TGTGCCAGCAGCCCTGGACGTTACTACGAGCAGTACTTC

v_gene: TRBV27
abundance: -
j_gene: TRBJ2-1
d_gene: TRBD1
CDR3aa: CASSPLQGTGEQFF
CDR3nt: TGTGCCAGCAGTCCCCTACAGGGGACAGGTGAGCAGTTCTTC

v_gene: TRBV2
abundance: -
j_gene: TRBJ1-2
d_gene: -
CDR3aa: CASSSGDHGYTF
CDR3nt: TGTGCCAGCTCTTCAGGGGACCATGGCTACACCTTC

v_gene: TRBV19
abundance: -
j_gene: TRBJ1-2
d_gene: TRBD1
CDR3aa: CATTGSYGYTF
CDR3nt: TGTGCCACGACAGGGTCCTATGGCTACACCTTC

v_gene: TRBV7-8
abundance: -
j_gene: TRBJ2-3
d_gene: TRBD2
CDR3aa: CASSPRLAGSDTQYF
CDR3nt: TGTGCCAGCAGCCCACGACTAGCGGGGTCAGATACGCAGTATTTT

v_gene: TRBV19
abundance: once
j_gene: TRBJ2-1
d_gene: TRBD2
CDR3aa: CASSTFSGGTYNEQFF
CDR3nt: TGTGCCAGTAGTACTTTTAGCGGGGGAACCTACAATGAGCAGTTCTTC

v_gene: TRBV6-1
abundance: -
j_gene: TRBJ2-5
d_gene: -
CDR3aa: CASSEIGRETQYF
CDR3nt: TGTGCCAGCAGTGAAATAGGGCGGGAGACCCAGTACTTC

v_gene: TRBV2
abundance: -
j_gene: TRBJ1-1
d_gene: -
CDR3aa: CASSEIAGLWAEAFF
CDR3nt: TGTGCCAGCAGTGAAATCGCGGGGCTGTGGGCTGAAGCTTTCTTT

v_gene: TRBV7-9
abundance: -
j_gene: TRBJ2-7
d_gene: TRBD1
CDR3aa: CASSGQGFSEQYF
CDR3nt: TGTGCCAGTTCGGGACAGGGGTTCTCCGAGCAGTACTTC

v_gene: TRBV19
abundance: -
j_gene: TRBJ1-2
d_gene: -
CDR3aa: CASTLRGLDGYTF
CDR3nt: TGTGCCAGTACTTTGAGGGGTCTAGATGGCTACACCTTC

v_gene: TRBV5-5
abundance: -
j_gene: TRBJ2-1
d_gene: -
CDR3aa: CASSPRASGLSSYNEQFF
CDR3nt: TGTGCCAGCAGCCCCAGGGCGAGCGGGTTGAGCTCCTACAATGAGCAGTTCTTC

v_gene: TRBV2
abundance: -
j_gene: TRBJ2-4
d_gene: -
CDR3aa: CASRETIAKNIQYF
CDR3nt: TGTGCCAGCAGGGAAACAATAGCCAAAAACATTCAGTACTTC

v_gene: TRBV4-1
abundance: -
j_gene: TRBJ2-1
d_gene: -
CDR3aa: CASSQDPGNEQFF
CDR3nt: TGCGCCAGCAGCCAAGATCCGGGGAATGAGCAGTTCTTC

v_gene: TRBV5-1
abundance: -
j_gene: TRBJ1-6
d_gene: TRBD1
CDR3aa: CASSASSGGNSPLHF
CDR3nt: TGCGCCAGCAGCGCGTCGTCAGGGGGCAATTCACCCCTCCACTTT

v_gene: TRBV28
abundance: -
j_gene: TRBJ2-4
d_gene: -
CDR3aa: CASRTRLGSKNIQYF
CDR3nt: TGTGCCAGCAGGACCCGACTAGGGTCCAAAAACATTCAGTACTTC

v_gene: TRBV19
abundance: -
j_gene: TRBJ1-1
d_gene: TRBD1
CDR3aa: CASSIGGQGATEAFF
CDR3nt: TGTGCCAGTAGTATAGGGGGACAGGGGGCGACGGAAGCTTTCTTT

v_gene: TRBV4-1
abundance: -
j_gene: TRBJ2-2
d_gene: -
CDR3aa: CASSQDRGVGELFF
CDR3nt: TGCGCCAGCAGCCAAGATCGAGGGGTCGGGGAGCTGTTTTTT

v_gene: TRBV27
abundance: -
j_gene: TRBJ1-4
d_gene: -
CDR3aa: CASRRMGNEKLFF
CDR3nt: TGTGCCAGCAGACGAATGGGAAATGAAAAACTGTTTTTT

v_gene: TRBV10-1
abundance: -
j_gene: TRBJ1-2
d_gene: -
CDR3aa: CASSDGIDGYTF
CDR3nt: TGCGCCAGCAGTGATGGTATTGATGGCTACACCTTC

v_gene: TRBV5-1
abundance: -
j_gene: TRBJ1-2
d_gene: -
CDR3aa: CASSLGTTYGYTF
CDR3nt: TGCGCCAGCAGCTTGGGGACAACGTATGGCTACACCTTC

v_gene: TRBV2
abundance: -
j_gene: TRBJ2-7
d_gene: -
CDR3aa: CASSEAGVGYEQYF
CDR3nt: TGTGCCAGCAGTGAGGCAGGGGTTGGTTACGAGCAGTACTTC

v_gene: TRBV7-2
abundance: -
j_gene: TRBJ2-1
d_gene: -
CDR3aa: CASSTGVSYNEQFF
CDR3nt: TGTGCCAGCAGTACGGGTGTTTCCTACAATGAGCAGTTCTTC

v_gene: TRBV5-6
abundance: -
j_gene: TRBJ2-7
d_gene: TRBD1
CDR3aa: CASSFGTGGAYEQYF
CDR3nt: TGTGCCAGCAGTTTTGGGACAGGGGGGGCCTACGAGCAGTACTTC

v_gene: TRBV12-2
abundance: -
j_gene: TRBJ1-3
d_gene: -
CDR3aa: CASLKFRPLSGNTIYF
CDR3nt: TGTGCAAGTCTTAAATTCCGGCCGCTCTCTGGAAACACCATATATTTT

v_gene: TRBV12-5
abundance: once
j_gene: TRBJ2-3
d_gene: -
CDR3aa: CASGLDHTFTDTQYF
CDR3nt: TGTGCTAGTGGTTTGGACCACACTTTCACAGATACGCAGTATTTT

v_gene: TRBV5-8
abundance: once
j_gene: TRBJ2-7
d_gene: TRBD1
CDR3aa: CASSRTGTGVYEQYF
CDR3nt: TGTGCCAGCAGCCGAACCGGGACAGGGGTCTACGAGCAGTACTTC

v_gene: TRBV5-1
abundance: -
j_gene: TRBJ1-2
d_gene: -
CDR3aa: CASSLEGNYGYTF
CDR3nt: TGCGCCAGCAGCTTGGAAGGGAATTATGGCTACACCTTC

v_gene: TRBV7-9
abundance: -
j_gene: TRBJ2-2
d_gene: -
CDR3aa: CASSLSGSNTGELFF
CDR3nt: TGTGCCAGCAGCTTATCAGGGTCGAACACCGGGGAGCTGTTTTTT

v_gene: TRBV11-3
abundance: -
j_gene: TRBJ1-1
d_gene: -
CDR3aa: CASSLRRETEAFF
CDR3nt: TGTGCCAGCAGCTTAAGGAGGGAGACTGAAGCTTTCTTT

v_gene: TRBV23-1
abundance: -
j_gene: TRBJ2-2
d_gene: TRBD2
CDR3aa: CASSPPGLAGGTNTGELFF
CDR3nt: TGCGCCAGCAGTCCCCCGGGACTAGCGGGGGGGACGAACACCGGGGAGCTGTTTTTT

v_gene: TRBV19
abundance: -
j_gene: TRBJ1-1
d_gene: -
CDR3aa: CASRLYTEAFF
CDR3nt: TGTGCCAGTAGGTTGTACACTGAAGCTTTCTTT

v_gene: TRBV7-9
abundance: once
j_gene: TRBJ2-5
d_gene: TRBD2
CDR3aa: CASSSSSGGETQYF
CDR3nt: TGTGCCAGCAGCTCATCTAGCGGGGGGGAGACCCAGTACTTC

v_gene: TRBV14
abundance: -
j_gene: TRBJ2-5
d_gene: -
CDR3aa: CASSRRPPETQYF
CDR3nt: TGTGCCAGCAGCCGGCGGCCCCCGGAGACCCAGTACTTC

v_gene: TRBV13
abundance: -
j_gene: TRBJ2-5
d_gene: -
CDR3aa: CASSLRQGGETQYF
CDR3nt: TGTGCCAGCAGCTTAAGACAGGGAGGGGAGACCCAGTACTTC

v_gene: TRBV6-4
abundance: once
j_gene: TRBJ2-2
d_gene: TRBD1
CDR3aa: CASSEGTGVNTGELFF
CDR3nt: TGTGCCAGCAGTGAGGGGACAGGGGTTAACACCGGGGAGCTGTTTTTT

v_gene: TRBV28
abundance: -
j_gene: TRBJ1-1
d_gene: -
CDR3aa: CASKLTEMNTEAFF
CDR3nt: TGTGCCAGCAAGCTGACAGAGATGAACACTGAAGCTTTCTTT

v_gene: TRBV14
abundance: -
j_gene: TRBJ2-6
d_gene: -
CDR3aa: CASSPGAGANVLTF
CDR3nt: TGTGCCAGCAGCCCAGGGGCCGGGGCCAACGTCCTGACTTTC

v_gene: TRBV27
abundance: once
j_gene: TRBJ1-6
d_gene: -
CDR3aa: CASARPTAGSPLHF
CDR3nt: TGTGCCAGCGCACGCCCCACGGCGGGTTCACCCCTCCACTTT

v_gene: TRBV5-4
abundance: -
j_gene: TRBJ1-2
d_gene: TRBD1
CDR3aa: CASSRTGTEANYGYTF
CDR3nt: TGTGCCAGCAGCCGAACCGGGACAGAAGCTAACTATGGCTACACCTTC

v_gene: TRBV4-3
abundance: many
j_gene: TRBJ2-1
d_gene: -
CDR3aa: CASSQDQHEQFF
CDR3nt: TGCGCCAGCAGCCAAGATCAGCATGAGCAGTTCTTC

v_gene: TRBV18
abundance: -
j_gene: TRBJ1-3
d_gene: TRBD1
CDR3aa: CASSPDRGKAGNTIYF
CDR3nt: TGTGCCAGCTCACCGGACAGGGGAAAAGCTGGAAACACCATATATTTT

v_gene: TRBV5-5
abundance: -
j_gene: TRBJ1-5
d_gene: -
CDR3aa: CASSSFRHSNQPQHF
CDR3nt: TGTGCCAGCAGCTCCTTCCGCCATAGCAATCAGCCCCAGCATTTT

v_gene: TRBV7-9
abundance: -
j_gene: TRBJ2-3
d_gene: -
CDR3aa: CASSLDGASTDTQYF
CDR3nt: TGTGCCAGCAGCTTAGACGGGGCTAGCACAGATACGCAGTATTTT